This TCR beta chain came from a study of cytomegalovirus exposure and HLA in healthy donors. General study findings and limits: Follow-up analysis found HLA locus-dependent TCR association rates, highest for DRB1 and lowest for HLA-C.

Vbeta (60) and Jbeta (13) primers were used in the PCR. Some clones are missing from TCRdb's copy, which holds only in-frame ones; the method was immunoSEQ multiplex PCR. The top ten hold around 5% of the sample, which has approximately 110,000 clones, about four fifths seen once. This clone has just a few counts. Its antigen is as yet unknown. The germline V gene encodes CDR1 SGHDT and CDR2 YYEEEE. Trimming shortened V by 0 bases and J by 4 bases, and 7 bases separated the two germline ends. The CDR3 consists of 13 residues. The V gene is TRBV5-6, the J gene TRBJ1-2; perhaps TRBD1 as D (6 bases). The source material was PBMCs. This clonotype originated in a man aged 30-40 years in good health and CMV-seropositive. DNA for the CDR3: TGTGCCAGCAGCTTGGACAGGGCCTATGGCTACACCTTC. As protein: CASSLDRAYGYTF. The full variable domain, completed using reference TRBV5-6 and TRBJ1-2, is DAGVTQSPTHLIKTRGQQVTLRCSPKSGHDTVSWYQQALGQGPQFIFQYYEEEERQRGNFPDRFSGHQFPNYSSELNVNALLLGDSALYLCASSLDRAYGYTFGSGTRLTVV.